This TCR beta chain appears in the sequencing data of a study of CD8 T cells in Susac syndrome. Trimming removed 1 base at V and 2 bases at J, with 12 bases between. The CDR3 extends over 15 amino acids. Germline CDR1 reads SGHDN; CDR2 reads FVKESK. Bulk CD8+ and CD4+ cells came from magnetic negative isolation; CD8+ TEMRA by FACS. The authors reverse transcribed roughly 0.5 to 1 ug RNA with random hexamers. One entry per CDR3 protein, called by TCRdb with MiXCR from the immunoSEQ multiplex PCR reads. The sample holds around 270,000 distinct CDR3 sequences, 89% seen once. This clonotype originated in a human donor with multiple sclerosis. The chain joins TRBV14 to TRBJ2-7, with D hard to call. The specimen sequenced was CD8+ T cells from PBMCs. The CDR3 protein is CASSQVDEVPYEQYF. In DNA form, the CDR3 reads TGTGCCAGCAGCCAAGTCGACGAGGTCCCCTACGAGCAGTACTTC.